The clone carrying this T cell receptor (beta chain) has just a few counts. Its matching antigen is unknown. This sample is part of a study of graft-versus-host responses after intestinal transplantation. Study as a whole: Tacrolimus and steroids were given for two to four years to all recipients after anti-thymocyte globulin induction.

Study results and limitations: Subjects displaying graft-donor T cell macrochimerism possessed elevated graft-versus-host to host-versus-graft clonal ratios inside allografts. GvH clones turned up in recipient marrow; some had shown up first in ileum or blood. Among circulating GvH clones, peak levels were associated with early post-transplant declines in HvG clones.

Measured with immunoSEQ multiplex PCR; TCRdb has only the in-frame clones, and not every one. This table holds 100,000 or so clones, 92% found once. V lost 6 bases, J lost 2 bases, and 13 bases lay in between. Germline lookup yields CDR1 LGHNA and CDR2 YSLEER. The CDR3 has 14 amino acids. This receptor was obtained from a human donor who received an intestinal transplant. This specimen was unstimulated CD4+ T cells sorted from spleen or lymph node cells, taken before intestinal transplant. The chain is built from TRBV4-3 and TRBJ1-2, with D perhaps TRBD1 (6 bases). This chain's CDR3 is CASSLRTDNYGYTF. CDR3 nucleotide sequence: TGCGCCAGCAGTCTCCGGACAGACAACTATGGCTACACCTTC.